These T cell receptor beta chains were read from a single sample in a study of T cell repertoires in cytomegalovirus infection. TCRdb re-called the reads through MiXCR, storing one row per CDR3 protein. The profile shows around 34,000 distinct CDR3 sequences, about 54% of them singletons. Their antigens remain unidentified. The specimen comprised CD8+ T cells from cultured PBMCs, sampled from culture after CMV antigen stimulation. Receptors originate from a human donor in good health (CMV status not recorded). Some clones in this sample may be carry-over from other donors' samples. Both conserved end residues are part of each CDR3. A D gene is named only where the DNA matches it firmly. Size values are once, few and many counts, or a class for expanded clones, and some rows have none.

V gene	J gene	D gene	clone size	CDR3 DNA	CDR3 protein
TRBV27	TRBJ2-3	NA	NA	TGTGCCAGCAGTTTTTTCGGGGTCCCCACAGATACGCAGTATTTT	CASSFFGVPTDTQYF
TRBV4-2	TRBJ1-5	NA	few	TGTGCCAGCAGCCAAGGTATTCAGCCCCAGCATTTT	CASSQGIQPQHF
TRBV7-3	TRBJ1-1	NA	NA	TGTGCCAGCAGCTTAAAAGACAGCAAGAACACTGAAGCTTTCTTT	CASSLKDSKNTEAFF
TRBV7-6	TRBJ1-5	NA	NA	TGTGCCAGCAGCTTTTCCGGAAATCAGCCCCAGCATTTT	CASSFSGNQPQHF
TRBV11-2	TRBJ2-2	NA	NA	TGTGCCAGCACCCCCGGGGGGAACACCGGGGAGCTGTTTTTT	CASTPGGNTGELFF
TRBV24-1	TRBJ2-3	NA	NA	TGTGCCACCAGTGACACCACAAGGAGGGGGTCGGTCCCCAGTCCTCCCACAGATACGCAGTATTTT	CATSDTTRRGSVPSPPTDTQYF
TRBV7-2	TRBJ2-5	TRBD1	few	TGTGCCAGCAGTTATTTCAGCCGGGACAGGGGTAACCAAGAGACCCAGTACTTC	CASSYFSRDRGNQETQYF
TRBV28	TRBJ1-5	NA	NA	TGTGCCAGCAGTTTCGTACACAATAGCAATCAGCCCCAGCATTTT	CASSFVHNSNQPQHF
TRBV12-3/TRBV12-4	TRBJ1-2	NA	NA	TGTGCCAGCAGTCCACAGGCCCGTCAGAACTATGGCTACACCTTC	CASSPQARQNYGYTF
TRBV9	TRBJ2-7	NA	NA	TGTGCCAGCAGCGTAGAACCCTCAGCCTCCTACGAGCAGTACTTC	CASSVEPSASYEQYF
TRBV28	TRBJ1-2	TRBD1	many	TGTGCCAGCAGTTCTCAGGGGGCGCTTTATGGCTACACCTTC	CASSSQGALYGYTF
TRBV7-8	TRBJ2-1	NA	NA	TGTGCCAGCAGCTTAGCAGTTAGAGTCACCTACAATGAGCAGTTCTTC	CASSLAVRVTYNEQFF
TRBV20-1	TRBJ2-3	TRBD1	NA	TGCAGTGCCACCCGCGACAGGGTAACAGATACGCAGTATTTT	CSATRDRVTDTQYF
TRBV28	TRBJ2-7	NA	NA	TGTGCCAGCAGTTTATCAGGAGGCGACGAGCAGTACTTC	CASSLSGGDEQYF
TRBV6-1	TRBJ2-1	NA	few	TGTGCCAGCAGTCCCCACGACAACTACAATGAGCAGTTCTTC	CASSPHDNYNEQFF
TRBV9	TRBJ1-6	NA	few	TGTGCCAGCGGCCTTCCCCTCCACTTT	CASGLPLHF
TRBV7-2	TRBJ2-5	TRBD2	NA	TGTGCCAGCAGCTTAGAATTGACTAGCGGGACCTCCCTCCAAGAGACCCAGTACTTC	CASSLELTSGTSLQETQYF
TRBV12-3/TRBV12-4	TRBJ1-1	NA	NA	TGTGCCAGCAGTCGGGACGGGAACACTGAAGCTTTCTTT	CASSRDGNTEAFF
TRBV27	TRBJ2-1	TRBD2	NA	TGTGCCAGCAGTTTCCCTGGGCTAGCGGGACCCTACAATGAGCAGTTCTTC	CASSFPGLAGPYNEQFF
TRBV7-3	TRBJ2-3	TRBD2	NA	TGTGCCAGCAGCTTCATGCACTTAGCGGGGGGCACAGATACGCAGTATTTT	CASSFMHLAGGTDTQYF
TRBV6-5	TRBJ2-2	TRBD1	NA	TGTGCCAGCAGTTACGGGACAGACACCGGGGAGCTGTTTTTT	CASSYGTDTGELFF
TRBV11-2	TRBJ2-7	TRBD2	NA	TGTGCCAGCAGCTCCGGACTAGCGGGAGATAGCGAGCAGTACTTC	CASSSGLAGDSEQYF
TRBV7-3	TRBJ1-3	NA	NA	TGTGCCAGCAGCTCTGAGGGCTTATATCAGGGGAGCTCTGGAAACACCATATATTTT	CASSSEGLYQGSSGNTIYF
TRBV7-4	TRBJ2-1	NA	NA	TGTGCCAGCATCGTGGACAACGCCTACAATGAGCAGTTCTTC	CASIVDNAYNEQFF
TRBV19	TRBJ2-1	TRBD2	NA	TGTGCCAGTACCCGAGGTTTGGCGGGAGGGCCATTTGAGCAGTTCTTC	CASTRGLAGGPFEQFF
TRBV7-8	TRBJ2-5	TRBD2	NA	TGTGCCAGCAGCTCCGTCCAGCGGGGGGATACAGAGACCCAGTACTTC	CASSSVQRGDTETQYF
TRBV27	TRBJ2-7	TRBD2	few	TGTGCCAGCCAAAGTCGGGGGGCCTACGAGCAGTACTTC	CASQSRGAYEQYF
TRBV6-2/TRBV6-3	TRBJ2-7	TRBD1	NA	TGTGCCAGCACGGGACAGAACTCCTACGAGCAGTACTTC	CASTGQNSYEQYF
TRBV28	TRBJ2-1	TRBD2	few	TGTGCCAGCAGTCCCCTGGGACTAGCGGGTTTGAGCCACAATGAGCAGTTCTTC	CASSPLGLAGLSHNEQFF
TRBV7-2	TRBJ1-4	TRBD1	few	TGTGCCAGCAGCTTATCTTCAGGGGGCACTAATGAAAAACTGTTTTTT	CASSLSSGGTNEKLFF
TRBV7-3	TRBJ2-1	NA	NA	TGTGCCAGCAGAAATGGTGGGCGGTACAATGAGCAGTTCTTC	CASRNGGRYNEQFF
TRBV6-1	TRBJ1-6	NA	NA	TGTGCCAGCACCCCTTCCGAGGGGGGTAATTCACCCCTCCACTTT	CASTPSEGGNSPLHF
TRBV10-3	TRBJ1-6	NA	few	TGTGCCATCAGTAGGGCCTCCGGAGGTTCACCCCTCCACTTT	CAISRASGGSPLHF
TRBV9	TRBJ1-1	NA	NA	TGTGCCAGCAGCACCTCCGGAGGGAACACTGAAGCTTTCTTT	CASSTSGGNTEAFF
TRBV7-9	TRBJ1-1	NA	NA	TGTGCCAGCAGCTTAGAGGGGCATTGGAGGGCTGAAGCTTTCTTT	CASSLEGHWRAEAFF
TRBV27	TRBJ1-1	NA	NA	TGTGCCAGCAGTTACGGGGAACCCACTGAAGCTTTCTTT	CASSYGEPTEAFF
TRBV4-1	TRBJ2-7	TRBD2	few	TGCGCCAGCAGCCAAGGGACTAGCGGGGCCTACGAGCAGTACTTC	CASSQGTSGAYEQYF
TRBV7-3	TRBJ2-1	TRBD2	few	TGTGCCAGCACCTCGAGCGGGAGCAGGTTTGAGCAGTTCTTC	CASTSSGSRFEQFF
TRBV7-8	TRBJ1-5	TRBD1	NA	TGTGCCAGCGGCTTAGACAGGGGCAATCAGCCCCAGCATTTT	CASGLDRGNQPQHF
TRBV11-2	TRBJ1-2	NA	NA	TGTGCCAGCAGCTTTACCCAGACAGACTATGGCTACACCTTC	CASSFTQTDYGYTF